The 30 T cell receptor beta chains below all came from one sample that was sequenced in a study of blood T cells in healthy people across ages. The use of a sample-barcoded 5' primer and a J-beta primer mix characterized a second PCR of roughly 7 to 11 cycles. TCRdb used MiXCR to reprocess the 5' RACE reads, holding one entry per CDR3 protein. The sample yields 1.5 million to 2 million distinct CDR3 sequences, roughly 32% seen once. The source material was blood. These receptors were obtained from a woman aged 25 to 39 in good health.

In this sample, this clonotype turned up many times. The chain is built from TRBV4-1 and TRBJ2-5; D may be TRBD1 or TRBD2 (5 bases each). Germline lookup yields CDR1 MGHRA and CDR2 YSYEKL. V was trimmed by 2 bases and J by 5 bases, leaving 15 bases between them. The CDR3 is 15 amino acids. This chain's CDR3 is CASSQSPGAGETQYF. The CDR3 DNA reads as TGCGCCAGCAGCCAAAGCCCCGGGGCCGGTGAGACCCAGTACTTC.

V and J are TRBV4-1 and TRBJ2-3, with D perhaps TRBD2 (6 bases). Germline CDR1 is MGHRA and CDR2 is YSYEKL. There are 16 residues in the CDR3. V was trimmed by 1 base and J by 1 base, leaving 12 bases between them. CDR3 coding DNA: TGCGCCAGCAGCCAAGGTCAAGGAGGGCGCACAGATACGCAGTATTTT. Its protein is CASSQGQGGRTDTQYF.

This clonotype was detected a few times. This chain joins TRBV20-1 and TRBJ1-5, with D tentatively TRBD1 (5 bases). With 4 bases removed from V and 2 bases from J, the gap between germline ends came to 15 bases. Germline V lookup: CDR1 DFQATT, CDR2 SNEGSKA (reference sequence). This CDR3 has 15 amino acids. The chain's CDR3 is CSATRGIGGNQPQHF. CDR3 in DNA: TGCAGTGCTACGCGGGGCATAGGAGGCAATCAGCCCCAGCATTTT.

V gene TRBV3-1 combines with J gene TRBJ2-1; 11 nucleotides line up with TRBD2. V shed 4 bases and J 7 bases; nucleotides not matched to a gene: 9. CDR1 is LGHDT, CDR2 YNNKEL, per germline (reference sequence). CDR3 length equals 16 residues. The CDR3 region is CASSPIAGGPRNEQFF. The CDR3 DNA sequence: TGTGCCAGCAGCCCTATAGCGGGGGGGCCGCGAAATGAGCAGTTCTTC.

This clonotype was seen more than once but under ten times. The chain recombines TRBV7-2 with TRBJ1-2; 9 bases fit TRBD1. The CDR3 runs to 17 residues. Germline assignment: CDR1 SGHTA and CDR2 FQGNSA. V lost 2 bases and J lost 4; bases outside the gene matches: 11. The DNA of the CDR3 is TGTGCCAGCAGCTTATTGGACAGGGGCTTTTTCGGCTATGGCTACACCTTC. Translation: CASSLLDRGFFGYGYTF. The whole variable domain, filled in from reference TRBV7-2 and TRBJ1-2, reads GAGVSQSPSNKVTEKGKDVELRCDPISGHTALYWYRQSLGQGLEFLIYFQGNSAPDKSGLPSDRFSAERTGGSVSTLTIQRTQQEDSAVYLCASSLLDRGFFGYGYTFGSGTRLTVV.

The gene calls are TRBV2 and TRBJ1-1; TRBD1 is a possible D gene (6 bases). Germline-derived CDR1 and CDR2 are SNHLY and FYNNEI. The CDR3 is 15 residues long. The V end lost 5 bases, the J end lost 5 bases, and 18 bases lay between the germline ends. Written as DNA, the CDR3 is TGTGCCAGCAGTCCAAACGTGGAGGGGGGAACTGAAGCTTTCTTT. Encoded protein: CASSPNVEGGTEAFF. Full variable domain (rest looked up from reference TRBV2 and TRBJ1-1): EPEVTQTPSHQVTQMGQEVILRCVPISNHLYFYWYRQILGQKVEFLVSFYNNEISEKSEIFDDQFSVERPDGSNFTLKIRSTKLEDSAMYFCASSPNVEGGTEAFFGQGTRLTVV.

This clonotype has only a few counts. This rearrangement joins TRBV20-1 to TRBJ2-3; no clear D gene. CDR3 length: 15 residues. Germline V gene sequence: CDR1 DFQATT, CDR2 SNEGSKA (reference sequence). Trimming cost V 5 bases and J 1 base, with 16 bases left between them. The CDR3, as DNA: TGCAGTGCTCACCCGCTTGTTCCGCGCACAGATACGCAGTATTTT. As protein: CSAHPLVPRTDTQYF.

This clonotype was recorded a few times. This chain connects TRBV20-1 to TRBJ2-1; weak D call: TRBD2 (7 bases). The germline V and J ends were trimmed by 3 bases and 4 bases, with 13 bases remaining between them. CDR3 size: 14 residues. Germline values: CDR1 DFQATT, CDR2 SNEGSKA (reference sequence). CDR3 region: CSARPRGAYNEQFF. The DNA for the CDR3 is TGCAGTGCTAGGCCTCGGGGGGCGTACAATGAGCAGTTCTTC.

The chain carries TRBV7-7 and TRBJ2-7; 9 bases align to TRBD2. The CDR3 has 15 residues. CDR1 is SSHAT, CDR2 FNYEAQ, per germline (reference sequence). Unmatched junction bases numbered 9, after V lost 5 bases and J lost 4 bases. The CDR3 DNA follows: TGTGCCAGCAGCCTGGGGACTAGCAGGGTTTACGAGCAGTACTTC. The encoded protein is CASSLGTSRVYEQYF.

This chain connects TRBV6-1 to TRBJ2-7; D perhaps matches TRBD2 (6 bases). V lost 5 bases and J 6 bases, leaving 11 bases between the germline ends. Germline CDR1 reads MNHNS; CDR2 reads SASEGT. This CDR3 spans 12 amino acids. In nucleotides, the CDR3 is TGTGCCAGCAGTACGACTAGAGTCGAGCAGTACTTC. Protein: CASSTTRVEQYF.

This chain links TRBV7-6 with TRBJ1-6; 8 nucleotides match TRBD1. The CDR3 length is 15 residues. Germline loops: CDR1 SGHVS, CDR2 FNYEAQ. V shed 2 bases and J 10 bases; nucleotides not matched to a gene: 7. In DNA, the CDR3 is TGTGCCAGCAGCTTATTTCAGGGGGCGAAGTCACCCCTCCACTTT. It codes for CASSLFQGAKSPLHF.

The chain recombines TRBV13 with TRBJ2-1, with 14 positions matching TRBD2. The CDR3 has 16 residues. Looked up from germline, CDR1 is PRHDT and CDR2 is FYEKMQ (reference sequence). J gave up 8 bases and V 4 bases, and 7 bases lay outside the gene matches. The CDR3 DNA is TGTGCCAGCAGCTCCTTGACTAGCGGGAGGGCATATGAGCAGTTCTTC. This sequence encodes CASSSLTSGRAYEQFF.

V usage is TRBV20-1 and J usage is TRBJ2-2, with D unresolved. Trimming took off 0 bases at V and 2 bases at J, with 4 bases between the two ends. This CDR3 is 13 amino acids long. Germline values: CDR1 DFQATT, CDR2 SNEGSKA (reference sequence). CDR3 region: CSARDHNTGELFF. In DNA, the CDR3 is TGCAGTGCTAGAGATCATAACACCGGGGAGCTGTTTTTT.

V usage is TRBV4-1 and J usage is TRBJ2-1, with D uncertain. The CDR3 runs 17 residues. CDR1 MGHRA and CDR2 YSYEKL come from the germline V gene. With 1 base removed from V and 6 bases from J, the gap between germline ends came to 19 bases. CDR3 sequence: CASSQVLAPLTFNEQFF. The CDR3 nucleotides are TGCGCCAGCAGCCAAGTTTTAGCCCCGCTGACTTTCAATGAGCAGTTCTTC.

The chain couples TRBV28 to TRBJ2-3; 8 nucleotides match TRBD2. The CDR3 covers 17 residues. The germline CDR1 and CDR2 sequences are MDHEN and SYDVKM. Trimming removed 4 bases from V and 6 bases from J; junction bases left unmatched: 15. The CDR3 coding sequence is TGTGCCAGCAGTTCTTTGGGGTGGGTAGCGGGACGGGATACGCAGTATTTT. Its protein product is CASSSLGWVAGRDTQYF.

This sequence joins TRBV4-1 and TRBJ1-2; D remains ambiguous. V lost 6 bases and J 3 bases, leaving 17 bases between the germline ends. The CDR3 contains 15 residues. Germline loops: CDR1 MGHRA, CDR2 YSYEKL. This CDR3 reads CASSHQSAMDYGYTF. As DNA, the CDR3 is TGCGCCAGCAGTCATCAGTCGGCGATGGACTATGGCTACACCTTC.

The V gene is TRBV5-1, the J gene TRBJ2-3, with 11 bases identical to TRBD2. Germline V gene data show CDR1 as SGHRS and CDR2 as YFSETQ. This CDR3 is 17 amino acids long. Unmatched junction bases numbered 12, after V lost 4 bases and J lost 5 bases. The CDR3 sequence is CASSLEGTSGVIDTQYF. CDR3 in DNA: TGCGCCAGCAGCCTGGAAGGGACTAGCGGTGTTATAGATACGCAGTATTTT.

The chain carries TRBV6-1 and TRBJ1-2; D perhaps matches TRBD1 (5 bases). The CDR3 totals 17 residues. V gave up 5 bases and J gave up 2 bases, with 21 bases separating them. Germline V lookup: CDR1 MNHNS, CDR2 SASEGT. CDR3 amino acids: CASSKGVSVLLNYGYTF. The CDR3 nucleotides are TGTGCCAGCAGTAAAGGGGTCTCGGTTCTCTTAAACTATGGCTACACCTTC.

This chain connects TRBV20-1 to TRBJ2-5, with a possible D match to TRBD2 (7 bases). V was shortened by 4 bases and J by 11 bases, with 23 bases between the two germline ends. The CDR3 covers 14 residues. The V gene's germline CDR1 is DFQATT and CDR2 SNEGSKA (reference sequence). CDR3 sequence reads: CSAKDRSGGHGQYF. The CDR3 coding sequence is TGCAGTGCTAAGGATCGGTCGGGGGGACATGGGCAGTACTTC.

The chain carries TRBV20-1 and TRBJ1-1; D is unresolved. The germline V gene encodes CDR1 DFQATT and CDR2 SNEGSKA (reference sequence). V was clipped by 1 base and J by 1 base, with 10 bases between them. The CDR3 loop spans 14 amino acids. The DNA for the CDR3 is TGCAGTGCTAGAGGTTGGGCAGGGAACACTGAAGCTTTCTTT. Translated, it gives CSARGWAGNTEAFF.

This clonotype was counted a few times. V usage is TRBV7-3 and J usage is TRBJ2-7; D is unclear. Trimming removed 5 bases at V and 6 bases at J, with 14 bases between. This CDR3 has 13 residues. Germline V CDR1 and CDR2: SGHTA, FQGTGA. CDR3 sequence (DNA): TGTGCCAGCAGCATACCTGAGGTGGGCGAGCAGTACTTC. Amino acid sequence: CASSIPEVGEQYF.

To note about this clonotype: Relative to the germline gene, one junction end is altered; a read error may explain this. V gene TRBV7-9 combines with J gene TRBJ2-2, with TRBD2 matching over 7 bases. Germline loops: CDR1 SEHNR, CDR2 FQNEAQ (reference sequence). The CDR3 sequence is 15 residues long. The CDR3 DNA reads as TGCGCCAGCAGCCCAGCGGGGCTAAACACCGGGGAGCTGTTTTTT. It encodes CASSPAGLNTGELFF. Complete variable domain (other parts from reference TRBV7-9 and TRBJ2-2): DTGVSQNPRHKITKRGQNVTFRCDPISEHNRLYWYRQTLGQGPEFLTYFQNEAQLEKSRLLSDRFSAERPKGSFSTLEIQRTEQGDSAMYLCASSPAGLNTGELFFGEGSRLTVL.

This clonotype has more than one count but fewer than ten. The gene calls are TRBV12-3 or TRBV12-4 and TRBJ2-1; TRBD2 matches at 10 bases. The CDR3 runs to 17 residues. V dropped 3 bases and J dropped 7; count of bases not matched to a gene: 12. The CDR3 nucleotides are TGTGCCAGCAGTTTCGGGGGGGGGCTAGCGGGAGCAAATGAGCAGTTCTTC. Translated, it gives CASSFGGGLAGANEQFF.

Comments on this clonotype: An end of the junction does not agree with germline; a read error may underlie this. The genes are TRBV20-1 and TRBJ2-4; perhaps TRBD2 as D (5 bases). The CDR3 consists of 12 residues. CDR1 and CDR2 (germline): DFQATT, SNEGSKA (reference sequence). The CDR3 spells CSASGIQNIRYF. CDR3 coding DNA: TGCAGTGCATCCGGGATCCAAAACATTCGGTACTTC.

The rearrangement joins TRBV2 to TRBJ1-4, with 11 bases identical to TRBD1. This CDR3 spans 16 amino acids. J was trimmed by 8 bases and V by 5 bases; bases with no gene match: 10. Germline-derived CDR1 and CDR2 are SNHLY and FYNNEI. CDR3 amino acids: CASSTAGQGAHEKLFF. CDR3 bases: TGTGCCAGCAGTACCGCCGGACAGGGGGCGCACGAAAAACTGTTTTTT.

This clonotype has a single count. This chain uses TRBV6-2 or TRBV6-3 with TRBJ1-2; 7 bases agree with TRBD1. Germline V gene data show CDR1 as MNHEY and CDR2 as SVGEGT. CDR3 length equals 14 residues. Trimming took 2 bases from V and 8 from J; bases not matched to a gene: 8. As DNA, the CDR3 is TGTGCCAGCAGTTACAAGACAGGGTTGTTCGGCTACACCTTC. As protein: CASSYKTGLFGYTF.

The sample holds a few counts of this clonotype. The chain uses TRBV28 and TRBJ2-7; D unclear. V lost 6 bases and J lost 5, with 20 bases in between. CDR1 is MDHEN, CDR2 SYDVKM, per germline. This CDR3 comprises 15 residues. The CDR3 region is CASSSSGPGRDEQYF. CDR3 in DNA: TGTGCCAGCAGCTCAAGTGGGCCCGGACGAGACGAGCAGTACTTC.

Only one count was recorded for this clonotype. This chain's CDR3 is CASSVAGGTSMGNEQFF. CDR3 nucleotides: TGTGCCAGCAGCGTAGCAGGGGGCACGAGCATGGGGAATGAGCAGTTCTTC. The rearrangement uses TRBV9 and TRBJ2-1; the match to TRBD1 covers 8 bases. V lost 0 bases, J lost 7 bases, and 12 bases stayed unmatched. The CDR3 extends over 17 amino acids. Germline V lookup: CDR1 SGDLS, CDR2 YYNGEE.

A remark on this clonotype: A much larger clone differs by one base, so this may be a read error. The gene calls are TRBV29-1 and TRBJ2-3; D is tentatively TRBD1 or TRBD2 (5 bases each). Germline CDR1 and CDR2: SQVTM and ANQGSEA. Trimming removed 1 base at V and 4 bases at J, with 12 bases between. The length of the CDR3 is 14 residues. The CDR3 region has the DNA TGCAGCGTTGAAGTGGGGACCAACCCAGATACGCAGTATTTT. This translates into CSVEVGTNPDTQYF.

CDR3 region: CASTLWEVPGNTEAFF. The CDR3 coding sequence is TGTGCCAGCACGCTCTGGGAGGTCCCGGGGAACACTGAAGCTTTCTTT. The chain employs TRBV6-2 or TRBV6-3 and TRBJ1-1; D not resolved. Germline values: CDR1 MNHEY, CDR2 SVGEGT. Trimming left V 7 bases short and J 1 base short, with 19 bases between. The CDR3 totals 16 residues.